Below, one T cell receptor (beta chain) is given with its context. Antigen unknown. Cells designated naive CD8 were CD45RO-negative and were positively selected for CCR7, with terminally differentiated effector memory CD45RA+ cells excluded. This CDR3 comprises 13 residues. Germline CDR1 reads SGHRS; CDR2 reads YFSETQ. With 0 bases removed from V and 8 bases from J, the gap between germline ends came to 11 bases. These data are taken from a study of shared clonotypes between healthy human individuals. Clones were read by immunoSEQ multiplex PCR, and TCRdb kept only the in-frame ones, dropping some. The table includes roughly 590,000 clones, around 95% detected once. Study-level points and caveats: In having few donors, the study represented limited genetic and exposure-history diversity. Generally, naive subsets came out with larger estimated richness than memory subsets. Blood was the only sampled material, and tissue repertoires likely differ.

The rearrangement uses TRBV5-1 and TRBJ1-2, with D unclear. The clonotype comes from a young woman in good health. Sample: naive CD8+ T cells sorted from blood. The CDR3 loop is CASSLGRARGYTF. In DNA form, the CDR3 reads TGCGCCAGCAGCTTGGGAAGAGCGCGAGGCTACACCTTC.